This T cell receptor (beta chain) emerged from a study of T cell changes during pregnancy in multiple sclerosis. Using immunoSEQ multiplex PCR, the repertoire was profiled, and TCRdb retains in-frame clones only, with some absent. The data show roughly 30,000 clones, around nine tenths seen once. Germline V gives CDR1 SGDLS, CDR2 YYNGEE. The CDR3 spans 13 residues. The V and J ends lost 0 bases and 3 bases respectively, with 7 bases between them. The sequencing here drew on CD8+ T cells from peripheral blood mononuclear cells, taken before pregnancy. The clonotype comes from a female donor with multiple sclerosis, enrolled in a pregnancy study. The chain is built from TRBV9 and TRBJ2-7; D call uncertain. The CDR3 region has the DNA TGTGCCAGCAGCGTAGATCCGAGCTACGAGCAGTACTTC. Its protein product is CASSVDPSYEQYF.